The source of this TCR beta chain is a study of regulatory dendritic cells for organ transplantation. Notes on the study in general: Mature dendritic cells appeared to drive more memory CD8+ clonal expansion than regulatory ones.

The V end was cut by 11 bases, the J end by 4 bases, with 14 bases between. Germline CDR1 SNHLY, CDR2 FYNNEI. This CDR3 is 12 amino acids long. This clone was detected a few times. The antigen remains unidentified. Only in-frame clones appear in the TCRdb table, and some are missing; sequencing was by immunoSEQ multiplex PCR. The repertoire consists of 20,000 to 25,000 clones, with 74% occurring once and the leading ten covering less than 0.95%. This TCR derives from a human donor in good health. The chain recombines TRBV2 with TRBJ1-2, with D perhaps matching TRBD1 (5 bases). The sequenced sample consisted of memory CD4+ T cells from blood. Subset here: CD45RO+ memory T cells. Here the CDR3 reads CASGKGGYGYTF. In DNA form, the CDR3 reads TGTGCCTCAGGGAAGGGAGGCTATGGCTACACCTTC.